This paragraph reports one T cell receptor beta chain. This CDR3 fails to terminate in the conserved phenylalanine or tryptophan, so it likely reflects a read error. TCRdb re-analysed the PCR reads in MiXCR, keeping a single row per CDR3 protein. The sample holds 400,000 to 600,000 distinct CDR3 sequences, 20% to 25% seen once. This CDR3 comprises 13 residues. The trim removed 0 bases at V and 10 bases at J, leaving 4 bases unmatched. Germline V gives CDR1 SGHRS, CDR2 YFSETQ. The sample belongs to a study of molecular identifiers for immune sequencing clone quantification. As CD8+CD4-CCR7+CD45RA+ cells, naive CD8 T cells were sorted.

The chain employs TRBV5-1 and TRBJ1-1; TRBD1 matches at 9 bases. The TCR was taken from a human donor in good health. Some libraries in this study had Jurkat cell RNA spiked in. Sequencing was performed on naive CD8+ T cells from blood, with Jurkat cell RNA spiked in. Sample subset: FACS-sorted CD8+CD4-CCR7+CD45RA+ naive T cells. The CDR3 DNA follows: TGCGCCAGCAGCTTGGTTACAGGGGGCTTAGCTTTCCTT. It encodes CASSLVTGGLAFL.